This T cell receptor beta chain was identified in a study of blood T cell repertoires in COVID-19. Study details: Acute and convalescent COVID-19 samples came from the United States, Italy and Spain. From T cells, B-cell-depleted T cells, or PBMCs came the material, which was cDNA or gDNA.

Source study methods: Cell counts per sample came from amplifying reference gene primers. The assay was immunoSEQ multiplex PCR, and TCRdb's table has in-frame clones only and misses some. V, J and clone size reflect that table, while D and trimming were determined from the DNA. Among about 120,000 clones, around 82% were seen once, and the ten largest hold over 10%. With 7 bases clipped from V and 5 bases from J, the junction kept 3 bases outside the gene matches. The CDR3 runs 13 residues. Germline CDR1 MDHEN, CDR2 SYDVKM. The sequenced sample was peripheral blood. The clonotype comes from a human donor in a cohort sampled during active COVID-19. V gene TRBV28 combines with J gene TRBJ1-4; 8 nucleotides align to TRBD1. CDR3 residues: CASKDRANEKLFF. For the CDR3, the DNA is TGTGCCAGCAAGGACAGGGCAAATGAAAAACTGTTTTTT.